In its sample, the clone carrying this T cell receptor beta chain was seen a few times. Antigen: not known. TCRdb used MiXCR to reprocess the RT-PCR reads, holding one entry per CDR3 protein. The sample includes more than 400,000 distinct CDR3 sequences, approximately 6.9% of them seen just once. The entry originates in a study of response to subunit inactivated influenza vaccine. Study findings and constraints: With each seasonal influenza vaccination, the authors suggested, few new T cells are recruited.

Germline CDR1 SGHRS, CDR2 YFSETQ. The CDR3 consists of 16 residues. Losses at the gene ends were 0 bases for V and 5 bases for J; bases not matched to a gene: 10. This sequence originates from a man aged 50-75 years who received an inactivated influenza vaccine. The sequences come from PBMCs from blood, collected around 25 months after vaccination. The chain carries TRBV5-1 and TRBJ1-1, with 7 bases fitting TRBD1. The CDR3 DNA sequence: TGCGCCAGCAGCTTGGCGTTGGGACAGACAGGGACTGAAGCTTTCTTT. It encodes CASSLALGQTGTEAFF.